This TCR beta chain was identified in a study of blood T cell repertoires in COVID-19. On the study more broadly: T cells, B-cell-depleted T cells, or PBMCs supplied cDNA or gDNA.

CDR3 length: 14 residues. Germline V gives CDR1 PRHDT, CDR2 FYEKMQ (reference sequence). The V gene end was trimmed by 5 bases and the J gene end by 3 bases; junction bases not matched to a gene: 4. Sequencing was performed with immunoSEQ multiplex PCR; in TCRdb, only in-frame clones are kept and a portion is missing. This table has roughly 64,000 clones, about three quarters appearing once. This sequence originates from a human donor in a cohort sampled during active COVID-19. The rearrangement uses TRBV13 and TRBJ2-7, with TRBD2 matching 10 bases. The sequenced sample consisted of peripheral blood. The CDR3 protein is CASSLRLAGYEQYF. DNA of the CDR3: TGTGCCAGCAGCCTCCGACTAGCGGGCTACGAGCAGTACTTC.